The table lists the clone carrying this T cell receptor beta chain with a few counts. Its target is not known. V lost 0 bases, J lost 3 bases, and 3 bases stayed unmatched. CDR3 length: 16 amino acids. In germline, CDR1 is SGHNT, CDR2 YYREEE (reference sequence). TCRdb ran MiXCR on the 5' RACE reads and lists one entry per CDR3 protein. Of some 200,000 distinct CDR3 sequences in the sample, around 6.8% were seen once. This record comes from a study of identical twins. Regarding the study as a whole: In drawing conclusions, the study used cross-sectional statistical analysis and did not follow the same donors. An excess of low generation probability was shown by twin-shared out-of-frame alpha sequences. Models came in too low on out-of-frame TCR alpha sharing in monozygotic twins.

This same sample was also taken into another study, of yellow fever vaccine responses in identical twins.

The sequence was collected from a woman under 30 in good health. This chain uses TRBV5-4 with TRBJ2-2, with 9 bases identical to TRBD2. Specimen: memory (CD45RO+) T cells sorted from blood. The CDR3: CASSLVRGGDTGELFF. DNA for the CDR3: TGTGCCAGCAGCTTGGTGCGGGGGGGGGACACCGGGGAGCTGTTTTTT.